What follows are 19 T cell receptor beta chains derived from one specimen sequenced in a study of vaccination effects on CD4 cells after COVID-19. ViraFEST used viral peptide pools to expand antigen-specific CD4+ T cells before sequencing. It was after approximately 11 days of culture that CD4+ T cells were isolated. None of the vaccinated had previously contracted SARS-CoV-2, and their nucleocapsid antibodies tested negative. Clones were read by immunoSEQ multiplex PCR, and TCRdb kept only the in-frame ones, dropping some. This repertoire shows around 79,000 clones, around 81% found once; its top ten account for about 11%. Their recognized antigens are unknown. The source was CD4+ T cells from PBMCs cultured with SARS-CoV-2 spike peptides, collected before COVID-19 vaccination. The receptor set was obtained from a human donor who received a COVID-19 vaccine.

This chain joins TRBV6-2 or TRBV6-3 and TRBJ1-2, with TRBD1 matching over 8 bases. CDR3 size: 15 residues. V shed 2 bases, J shed 4 bases, and the junction held 6 bases outside the gene matches. Germline CDR1 reads MNHEY; CDR2 reads SVGEGT. CDR3 loop: CASSYPDRESYGYTF. For the CDR3, the DNA is TGTGCCAGCAGTTACCCGGACAGGGAAAGCTATGGCTACACCTTC.

This clone has only one observation. The chain couples TRBV29-1 to TRBJ2-3; 10 bases map to TRBD2. The V gene's germline CDR1 is SQVTM and CDR2 ANQGSEA. Trimming removed 6 bases from V and 3 bases from J; junction bases left unmatched: 12. The CDR3 totals 16 residues. CDR3 sequence: CSVLRRSGGETDTQYF. CDR3 nucleotide sequence: TGCAGCGTACTACGTAGAAGCGGGGGGGAGACAGATACGCAGTATTTT.

Only one count was recorded for this clone. The chain recombines TRBV19 with TRBJ1-2, with D maybe TRBD1 (5 bases). The CDR3 length is 15 residues. CDR1 and CDR2 from the germline V gene are LNHDA and SQIVND (reference sequence). Between the trimmed V and J ends, which lost 10 bases and 2 bases, there was a span of 20 bases. CDR3 bases: TGTGCCATAGCCTCGCCGGAGACAGCCAACTATGGCTACACCTTC. Translated, it gives CAIASPETANYGYTF.

The rearrangement joins TRBV7-3 to TRBJ2-7; D ambiguous. CDR1 SGHTA and CDR2 FQGTGA come from the germline V gene. V was pared by 5 bases and J by 4 bases, with 9 bases between. The CDR3 spans 12 residues. This CDR3 reads CASSTAPYEQYV. The CDR3 DNA sequence: TGTGCCAGCAGCACGGCTCCATACGAGCAGTACGTC.

The CDR3 DNA follows: TGTGCCAGCTCAGGAGACAGTGCAACTAATGAAAAACTGTTTTTT. Translating gives CASSGDSATNEKLFF. The chain recombines TRBV18 with TRBJ1-4, with a weak D call TRBD1 (5 bases). Looked up from germline, CDR1 is KGHSH and CDR2 is LQKENI. This CDR3 comprises 15 residues. Trimming left V 5 bases short and J 0 bases short, with 10 bases between.

V and J are TRBV4-1 and TRBJ2-7; tentative D call: TRBD2 (6 bases). This CDR3 comprises 13 residues. Trimming removed 1 base from V and 7 bases from J, with 11 bases in between. Germline CDR1 MGHRA, CDR2 YSYEKL. The DNA of the CDR3 is TGCGCCAGCAGCCAAGTGGCGGGGCGGGAGCAGTACGTC. Protein product: CASSQVAGREQYV.

This chain uses TRBV28 with TRBJ1-2; D unresolved. V lost 7 bases, J lost 6 bases, and 12 bases lay in between. Germline-derived CDR1 and CDR2 are MDHEN and SYDVKM. The CDR3 has 12 residues. The CDR3 is CASTPDRNGYTF. The CDR3 DNA reads as TGTGCCAGCACGCCGGATCGGAATGGCTACACCTTC.

As regards this clone: A junction boundary mismatches the germline segment, possibly from a read error. This chain joins TRBV24-1 and TRBJ2-5; perhaps TRBD1 as D (5 bases). CDR1 is KGHDR and CDR2 is SFDVKD in the germline V gene. The CDR3 runs to 15 residues. The CDR3, as DNA: TGTGCCACCAGTGCCGCAGGGTTAAAAAAAGAGACCCAATACTTC. Encoded protein: CATSAAGLKKETQYF.

The sample holds one count of this clone. The J gene is TRBJ2-1, the V gene TRBV7-3, with TRBD1 matching over 8 bases. The V and J ends lost 3 bases and 8 bases, in that order; junction bases with no gene match: 6. The length of the CDR3 is 14 residues. Germline V gene data show CDR1 as SGHTA and CDR2 as FQGTGA. The CDR3 loop is CASSLDRVSDEQFF. The CDR3 coding sequence is TGTGCCAGCAGCTTGGACAGGGTGAGCGATGAGCAGTTCTTC. Together with reference TRBV7-3 and TRBJ2-1, the CDR3 gives the full variable domain: GAGVSQTPSNKVTEKGKYVELRCDPISGHTALYWYRQSLGQGPEFLIYFQGTGAADDSGLPNDRFFAVRPEGSVSTLKIQRTERGDSAVYLCASSLDRVSDEQFFGPGTRLTVL.

The chain employs TRBV2 and TRBJ2-7; weak D call: TRBD2 (6 bases). This CDR3 comprises 12 residues. Trimming took off 8 bases at V and 3 bases at J, with 11 bases between the two ends. CDR1 and CDR2 (germline): SNHLY, FYNNEI. For the CDR3, the DNA is TGTGCCAGCGGAGCGGGCTACTACGAGCAGTACGTC. Its protein product is CASGAGYYEQYV.

J is TRBJ2-5 and V is TRBV5-6, with no clear D. V shed 1 base and J shed 5 bases, with 12 bases lying between them. This CDR3 spans 14 amino acids. Germline assignment: CDR1 SGHDT and CDR2 YYEEEE. CDR3 sequence reads: CASSLLSGAETQYF. CDR3 in DNA: TGTGCCAGCAGCTTGTTATCAGGAGCGGAGACCCAGTACTTC.

The chain links TRBV7-2 to TRBJ1-4; D is perhaps TRBD1 (6 bases). The CDR3 has 16 amino acids. V was clipped by 5 bases and J by 0 bases, with 13 bases between them. The germline gives CDR1 SGHTA, CDR2 FQGNSA. CDR3 coding DNA: TGTGCCAGCAGCGCCTATAAGGGGGCAACTAATGAAAAACTGTTTTTT. This sequence encodes CASSAYKGATNEKLFF.

The CDR3 DNA sequence: TGTGCCAGCAGCCCCGGGGGGCCGGCCAAAAACATTCAGTACTTC. Residues: CASSPGGPAKNIQYF. This sequence joins TRBV7-2 and TRBJ2-4; possibly TRBD2 for D (7 bases). CDR3 size: 15 residues. Trimming stripped 5 bases from V and 1 base from J, with 12 bases between. Germline values: CDR1 SGHTA, CDR2 FQGNSA.

The chain links TRBV5-4 to TRBJ2-7, with unresolved D. The CDR3 consists of 15 residues. V was cut by 3 bases and J by 0 bases, with 13 bases left in between. The germline V gene encodes CDR1 SGHNT and CDR2 YYREEE (reference sequence). CDR3 nucleotide sequence: TGTGCCAGCAGCTCCCTGGACGGGTCCTCCTACGAGCAGTACGTC. It encodes CASSSLDGSSYEQYV.

J is TRBJ2-7 and V is TRBV5-5; D ambiguous. Germline lookup yields CDR1 SGHKS and CDR2 YYEKEE (reference sequence). The CDR3 spans 13 residues. Trimming took 5 bases from V and 0 from J, leaving 9 bases between them. The CDR3 nucleotides are TGTGCCAGCAGTTCTCTTAGCTCCTACGAGCAGTACGTC. Translated, it gives CASSSLSSYEQYV.

The chain combines TRBV18 with TRBJ2-1; the D gene is possibly TRBD2 (5 bases). The CDR3 spans 15 residues. Germline V gene data show CDR1 as KGHSH and CDR2 as LQKENI. V was trimmed by 3 bases and J by 0 bases, leaving 9 bases between them. The CDR3 loop reads CASSPDLSSYNEQFF. The CDR3 DNA sequence: TGTGCCAGCTCACCGGACTTGAGCTCCTACAATGAGCAGTTCTTC.

This sequence joins TRBV28 and TRBJ1-6; perhaps TRBD1 as D (6 bases). V shed 6 bases and J shed 7 bases, with 10 bases lying between them. The germline V gene encodes CDR1 MDHEN and CDR2 SYDVKM. The CDR3 length is 13 residues. The CDR3, as DNA: TGTGCCAGCAGGCTCCAGGGGAATTCACCCCTCCACTTT. The encoded protein is CASRLQGNSPLHF.

V usage is TRBV5-1 and J usage is TRBJ1-3; a possible D gene is TRBD1 (5 bases). The CDR3 totals 15 residues. V lost 4 bases and J lost 6, with 17 bases in between. Germline assignment: CDR1 SGHRS and CDR2 YFSETQ. Here the CDR3 reads CASSLGGTAENTIYF. Written as DNA, the CDR3 is TGCGCCAGCAGCCTAGGAGGGACGGCTGAAAACACCATATATTTT.

This clone counts as medium-sized. This CDR3 is CASSVRELFF. The CDR3 nucleotides read TGTGCCAGCAGTGTGAGGGAGCTGTTTTTT. The V and J genes are TRBV2 and TRBJ2-2; D uncertain. The germline V gene encodes CDR1 SNHLY and CDR2 FYNNEI. The V end lost 4 bases, the J end lost 9 bases, and 3 bases lay between the germline ends. CDR3 length: 10 amino acids.